These T cell receptor beta chains were read from a single sample in a study of long-term antiretroviral therapy in people with HIV. TCRdb's copy holds only in-frame clones and misses some; the assay was immunoSEQ multiplex PCR. The sample shows about 21,000 clones, 65% to 80% of them seen only once. The specimen comprised unsorted PBMCs, sampled 4.1 years after starting antiretroviral therapy. The receptors derive from a woman aged 40 to 55 with HIV. The CDR3 runs from the conserved cysteine through the conserved F or W. The D gene is left open where the match is weak. The size entry is marked missing in some rows and otherwise reads once, few, many or a size class.

TRBV11-2,-,TRBD2,TRBJ2-2,20,TGTGCCAGCAGCTTAGAACCCGCTAGCGGGAGGGTTGGAAACACCGGGGAGCTGTTTTTT,CASSLEPASGRVGNTGELFF
TRBV7-9,-,-,TRBJ2-3,15,TGTGCCAGCAGGGCAGTGAGGGTGAGCACAGATACGCAGTATTTT,CASRAVRVSTDTQYF
TRBV10-2,-,TRBD2,TRBJ2-2,15,TGCGCCAGCACAAAGGGACTAGCGGGGACCGGGGAGCTGTTTTTT,CASTKGLAGTGELFF
TRBV7-2,-,-,TRBJ1-1,12,TGTGCCAGCAGCTTAGACCAGGGGAAAGCTTTCTTT,CASSLDQGKAFF
TRBV18,-,-,TRBJ1-3,15,TGTGCCAGCTCACCGGAGGGGCAACGTGGAAACACCATATATTTT,CASSPEGQRGNTIYF
TRBV4-1,-,-,TRBJ2-6,17,TGCGCCAGCAGCCAAGGGTCCTTAGGCTCTGGGGCCAACGTCCTGACTTTC,CASSQGSLGSGANVLTF
TRBV7-2,-,-,TRBJ2-1,15,TGTGCCAGCAGCGCGGGGCAGGCGGAATACAATGAGCAGTTCTTC,CASSAGQAEYNEQFF
TRBV4-1,-,-,TRBJ2-6,18,TGCGCCAGCAGCCAAGAGTACGGGGCCTTCTCTGGGGCCAACGTCCTGACTTTC,CASSQEYGAFSGANVLTF
TRBV7-7,-,-,TRBJ1-3,13,TGTGCCAGCGCGGCAGACCTAGGAAACACCATATATTTT,CASAADLGNTIYF
TRBV5-1,-,-,TRBJ2-7,15,TGCGCCAGCAGCTTGGGCGGGACACAAACCTACGAGCAGTACTTC,CASSLGGTQTYEQYF
TRBV11-3,-,-,TRBJ2-7,13,TGTGCCAGCAGCGCCGGGACAATACACGAGCAGTACTTC,CASSAGTIHEQYF
TRBV9,-,TRBD1,TRBJ1-6,15,TGTGCCAGCAGCCCCTGGGACAGCTATAATTCACCCCTCCACTTT,CASSPWDSYNSPLHF
TRBV6-5,few,TRBD1,TRBJ1-6,14,TGTGCCAGCAGTTACGGGGACAGCAATTCACCCCTCCACTTT,CASSYGDSNSPLHF
TRBV5-4,-,-,TRBJ2-5,16,TGTGCCAGCAGCTTGGAAGAGGGCCTTGTGGAAGAGACCCAGTACTTC,CASSLEEGLVEETQYF
TRBV19,-,TRBD1,TRBJ1-5,16,TGTGCCAGTAGCCAGACGACAGGGTTCTTCAATCAGCCCCAGCATTTT,CASSQTTGFFNQPQHF
TRBV5-5,-,-,TRBJ1-1,14,TGTGCCAGCAGCTTGGGCGGCACAAACACTGAAGCTTTCTTT,CASSLGGTNTEAFF
TRBV5-1,-,-,TRBJ2-2,12,TGCGCCAGCAGCTTGAACACCGGGGAGCTGTTTTTT,CASSLNTGELFF
TRBV28,-,-,TRBJ1-2,13,TGTGCCAGCAGTTACACGAGGGTTTATGGCTACACCTTC,CASSYTRVYGYTF
TRBV25-1,-,-,TRBJ1-1,14,TGTGCCAGCACCTCCACACCACTGGGCTCTGAAGCTTTCTTT,CASTSTPLGSEAFF
TRBV7-2,-,-,TRBJ2-5,12,TGTGCCAGCAGCCTCCCCCGGGAGACCCAGTACTTC,CASSLPRETQYF
TRBV4-1,-,-,TRBJ1-1,14,TGCGCCAGCAGCCAAGAACGGGGGGTCACTGAAGCTTTCTTT,CASSQERGVTEAFF
TRBV30,-,-,TRBJ2-7,14,TGTGCCTGGAGTGCCGGCAGGGGTCCCTACGAGCAGTACTTC,CAWSAGRGPYEQYF
TRBV5-4,-,-,TRBJ1-6,14,TGTGCCAGCAGCTTGGGGGGCGGGAATTCACCCCTCCACTTT,CASSLGGGNSPLHF
TRBV11-2,once,TRBD1,TRBJ2-7,13,TGTGCCAGCAGCTCGGGGACAGACTACGAGCAGTACTTC,CASSSGTDYEQYF
TRBV7-8,-,TRBD1,TRBJ1-1,13,TGTGCCAGCAGCTCGACAGGGCTCACTGAAGCTTTCTTT,CASSSTGLTEAFF
TRBV18,-,-,TRBJ1-2,13,TGTGCCAGCTCACCACAAAATGGCGGTGGCTACACCTTC,CASSPQNGGGYTF
TRBV6-6,-,-,TRBJ1-1,14,TGTGCCAGCACCCCGAAGCTCGTAGGGACTGAAGCTTTCTTT,CASTPKLVGTEAFF
TRBV21-1,once,-,TRBJ1-4,15,TGTGCCAGCAGCAAAGTCTGCGGGGCGGGTGAAAAACTGTTTTTT,CASSKVCGAGEKLFF
TRBV4-3,-,-,TRBJ1-5,14,TGCGCCAGCAGCCAGACAGCGGGTATTCAGCCCCAGCATTTT,CASSQTAGIQPQHF
TRBV2,few,-,TRBJ1-2,11,TGTGCCAGCAACGGAAACTATGGCTACACCTTC,CASNGNYGYTF
TRBV5-8,-,-,TRBJ2-1,13,TGTGCCAGCAGCCATTATATGGGGTATGAGCAGTTCTTC,CASSHYMGYEQFF
TRBV6-5,-,-,TRBJ2-1,15,TGTGCCAGCAGTTCCCAGGGTCCTTTCTACAATGAGCAGTTCTTC,CASSSQGPFYNEQFF
TRBV7-8,-,-,TRBJ1-1,11,TGTGCCAGCAGCCTCCTAGGCGGTGCTTTCTTT,CASSLLGGAFF
TRBV7-9,-,-,TRBJ2-3,14,TGTGCCAGCAGCTTTATGGGAAACACAGATACGCAGTATTTT,CASSFMGNTDTQYF
TRBV5-1,-,-,TRBJ2-3,16,TGCGCCAGCAGCCCTAACTTCGGAGGGGGCACAGATACGCAGTATTTT,CASSPNFGGGTDTQYF
TRBV5-6,-,TRBD1,TRBJ2-2,16,TGTGCCAGCAGCACACTAACAGGGGGCGCGACAGGGGAGCTGTTTTTT,CASSTLTGGATGELFF
TRBV7-2,-,-,TRBJ1-2,17,TGTGCCAGCAGCTTATCTTTTGGAATAGGACAACACTATGGCTACACCTTC,CASSLSFGIGQHYGYTF
TRBV11-3,-,-,TRBJ2-7,16,TGTGCCAGCAGCTCCCGGGACCCTAGGAGCTCCTACGAGCAGTACTTC,CASSSRDPRSSYEQYF
TRBV5-4,few,-,TRBJ1-1,14,TGTGCCAGCAGCTTAGAAGGGTGGTTAACTGAAGCTTTCTTT,CASSLEGWLTEAFF
TRBV14,-,-,TRBJ1-2,12,TGTGCCAGCAGATTCGGAGGGTCTGGCTACACCTTC,CASRFGGSGYTF
TRBV19,-,-,TRBJ2-7,14,TGTGCCAGTAGTATCTCCGGGACAAACTACGAGCAGTACTTC,CASSISGTNYEQYF
TRBV9,-,TRBD2,TRBJ2-5,14,TGTGCCAGCAGCGTCAGACTAGCGGAAGAGACCCAGTACTTC,CASSVRLAEETQYF
TRBV6-1,-,-,TRBJ1-1,13,TGTGCCAGCAGTGGAGGGACCGGGAGGAGGGCTTTCTTT,CASSGGTGRRAFF
TRBV5-1,-,TRBD2,TRBJ2-3,16,TGCGCCAGCAGCTTGATTGCGGGGGACAGCACAGATACGCAGTATTTT,CASSLIAGDSTDTQYF
TRBV6-5,-,-,TRBJ1-5,11,TGTGCCAGCGGGGAAAGCGAGCCCCAGCATTTT,CASGESEPQHF
TRBV10-3,-,-,TRBJ1-1,12,TGTGCCATCAGACGACAAGACACTGAAGCTTTCTTT,CAIRRQDTEAFF
TRBV10-2,once,-,TRBJ2-7,16,TGCGCCAGCAGTGAGTCGAAGTCGGCCGGACCATACGAGCAGTACTTC,CASSESKSAGPYEQYF
TRBV6-5,-,-,TRBJ1-1,12,TGTGCCAGCAGTTACTCGGGGCGTGAAGCTTTCTTT,CASSYSGREAFF
TRBV25-1,-,-,TRBJ2-4,14,TGTGCCAGCAGTGAATCGGGGGCCAAAAACATTCAGTACTTC,CASSESGAKNIQYF
TRBV30,once,-,TRBJ1-1,13,TGTGCCTGGACTCAATGGGGGGGCACTGAAGCTTTCTTT,CAWTQWGGTEAFF
TRBV5-1,-,TRBD1,TRBJ2-1,15,TGCGCCAGCAGCTTGGTAGACAGGGTGTACAATGAGCAGTTCTTC,CASSLVDRVYNEQFF
TRBV7-2,-,TRBD2,TRBJ2-3,15,TGTGCCAGCAGCTCTAGCGGGAGGGCCGAAGATACGCAGTATTTT,CASSSSGRAEDTQYF
TRBV27,once,TRBD2,TRBJ2-4,13,TGTGCCAGCAGGGCAAGCGGGGGGACCATTCAGTACTTC,CASRASGGTIQYF
TRBV7-8,-,TRBD2,TRBJ2-1,14,TGTGCCAGCAGCTTAGCCTGGGGGGGGAATGAGCAGTTCTTC,CASSLAWGGNEQFF
TRBV9,-,TRBD1,TRBJ1-4,14,TGTGCCAGCGGCAAGACAGGGGGCCACGAAAAACTGTTTTTT,CASGKTGGHEKLFF